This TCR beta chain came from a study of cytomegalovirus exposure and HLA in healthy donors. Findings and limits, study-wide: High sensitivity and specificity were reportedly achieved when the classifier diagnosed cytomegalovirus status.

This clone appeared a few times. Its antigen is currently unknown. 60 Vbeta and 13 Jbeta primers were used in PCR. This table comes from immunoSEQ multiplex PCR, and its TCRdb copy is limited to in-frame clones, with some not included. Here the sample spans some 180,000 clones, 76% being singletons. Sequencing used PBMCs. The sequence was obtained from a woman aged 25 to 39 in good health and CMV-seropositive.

CDR3: CASSSGTSVDEQFF. The CDR3 region has the DNA TGCGCCAGCAGCTCGGGGACTAGCGTGGATGAGCAGTTCTTC. The V gene is TRBV5-1, the J gene TRBJ2-1; 10 nucleotides line up with TRBD2. V was pared by 3 bases and J by 8 bases, with 5 bases of the junction left unmatched. The CDR3 sequence is 14 residues long. Germline CDR1 SGHRS, CDR2 YFSETQ.